This TCR beta chain comes out of a study of blood T cell repertoires in COVID-19. Across the study: COVID-19 samples collected from the United States, Italy and Spain covered acute and convalescent phases.

Residents of 24 US areas, aged roughly 18 to 89 years, made up the participants. Donors in Cohort 3 counted as recovered after two negative PCRs, clearance, or symptom resolution. In the original analysis: Reference gene primer amplification gave nucleated cell count estimates. Measured with immunoSEQ multiplex PCR; TCRdb has only the in-frame clones, and not every one. That table gives V, J and clone size, and the DNA gave D and trimming. Here the sample spans about 210,000 clones, more than 80% being singletons. V was cut by 7 bases and J by 2 bases, with 12 bases left in between. The CDR3 extends over 13 amino acids. Germline CDR1 SNHLY, CDR2 FYNNEI.

The origin of this receptor is a man aged 25-40 years who had recovered from COVID-19. V is TRBV2 and J is TRBJ2-7; D gene uncertain. The specimen sequenced was PBMCs or T cells enriched from blood (not recorded which). The CDR3 protein is CASKDYPAYEQYF. The DNA of the CDR3 is TGTGCCAGCAAAGATTATCCGGCCTACGAGCAGTACTTC.